The next 26 T cell receptor beta chains were all read from a single sample in a study of blood T cell repertoires in COVID-19. Clones were sequenced by immunoSEQ multiplex PCR, and TCRdb holds only the in-frame ones, with some missing. The sample holds 65,000 to 75,000 clones, around 86% seen once. The material sequenced was peripheral blood. Receptors were obtained from a woman older than 75 with active or convalescent COVID-19.

This sequence joins TRBV18 and TRBJ2-7; D call uncertain. Trimming removed 3 bases at V and 2 bases at J, with 14 bases between. The CDR3 covers 15 residues. The germline CDR1 and CDR2 sequences are KGHSH and LQKENI. The CDR3, as DNA: TGTGCCAGCTCACCGTTCGCCGAACTGACCTACGAGCAGTACTTC. This codes for CASSPFAELTYEQYF. Looking up the rest from reference TRBV18 and TRBJ2-7 gives the full variable domain: NAGVMQNPRHLVRRRGQEARLRCSPMKGHSHVYWYRQLPEEGLKFMVYLQKENIIDESGMPKERFSAEFPKEGPSILRIQQVVRGDSAAYFCASSPFAELTYEQYFGPGTRLTVT.

The genes are TRBV15 and TRBJ2-5; 10 bases fit TRBD1. CDR3 length: 18 amino acids. V trimming: 0 bases; J trimming: 5 bases; junction bases outside the gene matches: 12. Germline CDR1 and CDR2: LNHNV and YYDKDF (reference sequence). CDR3 DNA: TGTGCCACCAGCAGAGATTTCTTCGGACAGGGGGAAGAGGAGACCCAGTACTTC. It codes for CATSRDFFGQGEEETQYF.

This chain links TRBV6-2 or TRBV6-3 with TRBJ1-6; no definite D call. V dropped 5 bases and J dropped 8 bases, with 13 bases sitting between them. The CDR3 has 14 residues. CDR1 is MNHEY, CDR2 SVGEGT, per germline. The CDR3 region is CASSVPGFHSPLHF. CDR3 DNA: TGTGCCAGCAGTGTTCCAGGCTTTCATTCACCCCTCCACTTT.

This clone was detected a few times. J is TRBJ2-7 and V is TRBV4-1, with TRBD2 matching over 7 bases. V gave up 3 bases and J gave up 3 bases; unmatched junction bases: 11. The CDR3 spans 16 residues. Germline V gene sequence: CDR1 MGHRA, CDR2 YSYEKL. Written as DNA, the CDR3 is TGCGCCAGCAGCCACCCAGGCCGAGCGGGGTTCTACGAGCAGTACTTC. Its protein product is CASSHPGRAGFYEQYF.

The chain carries TRBV5-1 and TRBJ2-1, with D hard to call. CDR1 and CDR2 from the germline V gene are SGHRS and YFSETQ. This CDR3 spans 11 amino acids. With 4 bases removed from V and 10 bases from J, the gap between germline ends came to 9 bases. The CDR3 nucleotides are TGCGCCAGCAGCGCCAACAGAGAGCAGTTCTTC. Translated: CASSANREQFF.

The table lists this clone with a count of one. The chain couples TRBV19 to TRBJ2-7, with D perhaps matching TRBD2 (7 bases). Germline assignment: CDR1 LNHDA and CDR2 SQIVND (reference sequence). V shed 8 bases and J shed 5 bases, with 13 bases lying between them. The CDR3 sequence is 12 residues long. CDR3 sequence (DNA): TGTGCCAGTGGTGGGGGGGCTCACGAGCAGTACTTC. Translating gives CASGGGAHEQYF.

V gene TRBV7-7 combines with J gene TRBJ2-2, with 7 nucleotides matching TRBD1. CDR1 and CDR2 from the germline V gene are SSHAT and FNYEAQ (reference sequence). Germline trimming cut 1 base from V and 4 bases from J; bases unmatched to any gene: 9. CDR3 length: 17 residues. In DNA, the CDR3 is TGTGCCAGCAGCTTAGACGCCAGCACAGGGGCCACCGGGGAGCTGTTTTTT. As protein: CASSLDASTGATGELFF. The variable domain in full, with the rest retrieved from reference TRBV7-7 and TRBJ2-2, is GAGVSQSPRYKVTKRGQDVTLRCDPISSHATLYWYQQALGQGPEFLTYFNYEAQPDKSGLPSDRFSAERPEGSISTLTIQRTEQRDSAMYRCASSLDASTGATGELFFGEGSRLTVL.

The chain carries TRBV7-9 and TRBJ1-4; D possibly corresponds to TRBD1 (5 bases). This CDR3 is built from 16 residues. V gave up 5 bases and J gave up 0 bases, with 13 bases separating them. Germline CDR1 is SEHNR and CDR2 is FQNEAQ (reference sequence). In DNA, the CDR3 is TGTGCCAGCAGCCCATGGGTCAGGGCAACTAATGAAAAACTGTTTTTT. This sequence encodes CASSPWVRATNEKLFF.

The chain recombines TRBV10-3 with TRBJ1-1; D unclear. This CDR3 contains 14 residues. The V gene's germline CDR1 is ENHRY and CDR2 SYGVKD. V was pared by 6 bases and J by 3 bases, with 14 bases between. The CDR3 region is CAISFSERDTEAFF. The CDR3 DNA is TGTGCCATCAGCTTTAGTGAGAGGGACACTGAAGCTTTCTTT.

The gene calls are TRBV11-2 and TRBJ2-7, with D possibly TRBD2 on 6 matching bases. The germline gives CDR1 SGHAT, CDR2 FQNNGV. V was trimmed by 5 bases and J by 3 bases, leaving 17 bases between them. This CDR3 has 15 residues. In nucleotides, the CDR3 is TGTGCCAGCAGCCGGGGACTTCCCGAACTCTACGAGCAGTACTTC. Translation gives CASSRGLPELYEQYF.

This chain links TRBV21-1 with TRBJ1-2; TRBD1, the D gene given by the table, was not confirmed from the DNA. TRBV21-1 represents a pseudogene. The CDR3 has 13 amino acids. The CDR3 region has the DNA TGTGCCAGCAGCAAAGCTGGGGCACAAGGCTACACCTTC. Translated: CASSKAGAQGYTF.

In nucleotides, the CDR3 is TGTGCCAGCAGCTTAGCGCGTCAGGTCAATCAGCCCCAGCATTTT. Translated, it gives CASSLARQVNQPQHF. This sequence joins TRBV7-2 and TRBJ1-5; D is unresolved. Germline loops: CDR1 SGHTA, CDR2 FQGNSA. This CDR3 spans 15 amino acids. Trimming took off 0 bases at V and 3 bases at J, with 9 bases between the two ends.

This chain joins TRBV2 and TRBJ2-1; tentatively, D is TRBD2 (7 bases). This CDR3 has 15 residues. The germline V gene has CDR1 SNHLY and CDR2 FYNNEI. With 1 base removed from V and 9 bases from J, the gap between germline ends came to 16 bases. CDR3: CASSEVGAGAGEQFF. The CDR3 DNA reads as TGTGCCAGCAGTGAAGTTGGGGCGGGGGCAGGTGAGCAGTTCTTC.

The V call is TRBV5-4, the J call TRBJ1-2; 9 bases map to TRBD1. This CDR3 is 15 amino acids long. Losses at the gene ends were 4 bases for V and 5 bases for J; bases not matched to a gene: 9. Germline CDR1 and CDR2: SGHNT and YYREEE (reference sequence). The CDR3: CASSPPTGTGYGYTF. CDR3 nucleotide sequence: TGTGCCAGCAGCCCCCCAACCGGGACAGGGTATGGCTACACCTTC. Variable domain in full (rest from reference TRBV5-4 and TRBJ1-2): ETGVTQSPTHLIKTRGQQVTLRCSSQSGHNTVSWYQQALGQGPQFIFQYYREEENGRGNFPPRFSGLQFPNYSSELNVNALELDDSALYLCASSPPTGTGYGYTFGSGTRLTVV.

This sequence joins TRBV27 and TRBJ1-1; 8 nucleotides agree with TRBD1. CDR3 length: 13 residues. Trimming removed 8 bases from V and 5 bases from J; junction bases left unmatched: 7. Germline assignment: CDR1 MNHEY and CDR2 SMNVEV (reference sequence). Here the CDR3 reads CASRRQGRTEAFF. CDR3 coding DNA: TGTGCCAGCCGGCGACAGGGGAGGACTGAAGCTTTCTTT.

The V and J genes are TRBV4-2 and TRBJ2-1; TRBD2 is a possible D gene (7 bases). The germline gives CDR1 LGHNA, CDR2 YNFKEQ. This CDR3 is built from 14 residues. V was clipped by 4 bases and J by 6 bases, with 13 bases between them. The CDR3 loop reads CASSPGGRGNEQFF. CDR3 nucleotide sequence: TGTGCCAGCAGCCCGGGGGGCCGGGGCAATGAGCAGTTCTTC.

The chain links TRBV6-5 to TRBJ1-1, with 7 bases identical to TRBD1. This CDR3 spans 14 amino acids. After removal of 3 bases from V and 4 bases from J, the junction contained 5 bases not matched to a gene. Germline V gene sequence: CDR1 MNHEY, CDR2 SVGAGI. The CDR3 loop is CASSYQTGATEAFF. The CDR3 DNA sequence: TGTGCCAGCAGTTATCAAACAGGGGCCACTGAAGCTTTCTTT.

The chain recombines TRBV4-2 with TRBJ2-2; D is unresolved. This CDR3 contains 12 residues. V was pared by 0 bases and J by 9 bases, with 5 bases between. In germline, CDR1 is LGHNA, CDR2 YNFKEQ. In nucleotides, the CDR3 is TGTGCCAGCAGCCAAGAGGGCAGGGAGCTGTTTTTT. The encoded protein is CASSQEGRELFF.

The chain employs TRBV9 and TRBJ1-6; tentative D call: TRBD1 (6 bases). Germline CDR1 reads SGDLS; CDR2 reads YYNGEE. CDR3 size: 16 residues. Trimming cost V 4 bases and J 6 bases, with 17 bases left between them. The CDR3, as DNA: TGTGCCAGCAGCCCACAGGGAAGGATCGGTAATTCACCCCTCCACTTT. Protein sequence: CASSPQGRIGNSPLHF.

The rearrangement uses TRBV7-3 and TRBJ2-1; 9 bases align to TRBD2. Germline values: CDR1 SGHTA, CDR2 FQGTGA. This CDR3 is built from 16 residues. The ends lost 3 bases at V and 6 bases at J; junction bases unmatched: 9. CDR3 in DNA: TGTGCCAGCAGCTTGTGGCGGGGGGGCCTGGGCAATGAGCAGTTCTTC. It encodes CASSLWRGGLGNEQFF.

There are a few counts of this clone. The V gene is TRBV12-3 or TRBV12-4, the J gene TRBJ1-6; TRBD1 matches at 7 bases. Trimming took 8 bases from V and 8 from J; bases not matched to a gene: 6. CDR3 length: 13 amino acids. This chain's CDR3 is CASAQGYDSPLHF. DNA of the CDR3: TGTGCCAGCGCACAGGGGTACGATTCACCCCTCCACTTT.

This clone has just one count. The CDR3 nucleotides are TGTGCCAGCAGCGTTGGGGCAGCGGGGACCTACAATGAGCAGTTCTTC. It codes for CASSVGAAGTYNEQFF. V usage is TRBV9 and J usage is TRBJ2-1, with 7 positions matching TRBD2. The CDR3 has 16 amino acids. The ends lost 2 bases at V and 2 bases at J; junction bases unmatched: 7. Germline V gene lookup returns CDR1 SGDLS and CDR2 YYNGEE.

This clone has a handful of counts. The V gene is TRBV24-1, the J gene TRBJ1-2; D ambiguous. The CDR3 totals 15 residues. V lost 3 bases and J lost 2, with 12 bases in between. Germline V gene lookup returns CDR1 KGHDR and CDR2 SFDVKD. The DNA for the CDR3 is TGTGCCACCAGTGATGCAGGAAGGCACAACTATGGCTACACCTTC. This gives the protein CATSDAGRHNYGYTF.

This chain links TRBV6-5 with TRBJ1-5; 7 positions agree with TRBD1. The V gene end was trimmed by 7 bases and the J gene end by 4 bases; junction bases not matched to a gene: 7. The length of the CDR3 is 14 residues. Germline-derived CDR1 and CDR2 are MNHEY and SVGAGI. The CDR3 DNA sequence: TGTGCCAGCATTACAGGGGCTACTAATCAGCCCCAGCATTTT. This translates into CASITGATNQPQHF.

The V and J genes are TRBV7-2 and TRBJ2-7, with TRBD1 matching over 8 bases. The germline V gene has CDR1 SGHTA and CDR2 FQGNSA. This CDR3 has 16 amino acids. V was clipped by 2 bases and J by 5 bases; unmatched bases: 11. CDR3 in amino acids: CASSLTRTGIGNEQYF. DNA of the CDR3: TGTGCCAGCAGCTTAACCCGGACAGGGATTGGGAACGAGCAGTACTTC.

The CDR3 region has the DNA TGTGCCAGCAGCTCATCCCCCCCTGGAGGGGCTGGGGCCAACGTCCTGACTTTC. Protein sequence: CASSSSPPGGAGANVLTF. The rearrangement uses TRBV7-6 and TRBJ2-6, with a weak D call TRBD2 (6 bases). The CDR3 has 18 amino acids. V was pared by 4 bases and J by 2 bases, with 18 bases between. The germline V gene has CDR1 SGHVS and CDR2 FNYEAQ.